A selection of T cell receptor beta chains follows, all from one sample in a study of T cells in tuberculosis. The assay was immunoSEQ multiplex PCR, and TCRdb's table has in-frame clones only and misses some. The sample gives about 43,000 clones, about 94% of which show up once; about 2% is in the top ten. The sample consisted of PBMCs. These receptors all come from a donor under 30 with latent tuberculosis or without tuberculosis infection. Some clones in this sample may be carry-over from other donors' samples. Both conserved end residues are part of each CDR3. Each record gives: J gene, V gene, D gene, clone size, CDR3 protein, CDR3 DNA. D genes are given only for firm matches. Size tells how often a clone was seen (once, few, many) or the class of an expanded clone, and some rows leave it out.

TRBJ2-5	TRBV7-2	TRBD2	-	CASSLLQPAGVETQYF	TGTGCCAGCAGCTTACTACAGCCAGCGGGAGTAGAGACCCAGTACTTC
TRBJ1-2	TRBV5-6	-	-	CASRQDSRGYGYTF	TGTGCCAGCAGACAGGACAGCAGAGGCTATGGCTACACCTTC
TRBJ2-1	TRBV12-5	-	-	CASGLGSGVNNEQFF	TGTGCTAGTGGTTTAGGTTCGGGAGTCAACAATGAGCAGTTCTTC
TRBJ1-1	TRBV5-4	-	-	CASSLAVLNTEAFF	TGTGCCAGCAGCTTGGCAGTCCTGAACACTGAAGCTTTCTTT
TRBJ1-2	TRBV5-1	-	-	CASSLDSGTHYGYTF	TGCGCCAGCAGCTTGGATTCCGGGACACACTATGGCTACACCTTC
TRBJ2-3	TRBV10-3	TRBD2	-	CAIGLAATDTQYF	TGTGCCATCGGACTAGCGGCTACAGATACGCAGTATTTT
TRBJ1-1	TRBV5-1	TRBD1	-	CASSSSRTGANTEAFF	TGCGCCAGCAGCTCCTCGCGCACAGGGGCGAACACTGAAGCTTTCTTT
TRBJ2-7	TRBV27	-	-	CASSTYSTDHEQYF	TGTGCCAGCAGTACGTACTCGACAGACCACGAGCAGTACTTC
TRBJ2-7	TRBV19	TRBD2	-	CASTSGNSYEQYF	TGTGCCAGTACTAGCGGGAACTCCTACGAGCAGTACTTC
TRBJ2-1	TRBV6-5	-	-	CASRRASGNEQFF	TGTGCCAGCCGGAGGGCCTCAGGAAATGAGCAGTTCTTC
TRBJ1-2	TRBV28	-	-	CASKQGVLTGTGYGYTF	TGTGCCAGCAAACAAGGGGTCCTAACTGGTACTGGCTATGGCTACACCTTC
TRBJ1-2	TRBV6-6	-	-	CASSYSQGGYNGYTF	TGTGCCAGCAGTTACTCGCAGGGTGGATACAATGGCTACACCTTC
TRBJ2-5	TRBV7-3	TRBD1	-	CASSLTGTGVETQYF	TGTGCCAGCAGCCTCACGGGGACAGGGGTGGAGACCCAGTACTTC
TRBJ2-1	TRBV11-2	TRBD2	-	CASSSNPLTSGRINEQFF	TGTGCCAGCAGCTCTAACCCGTTGACTAGCGGGAGAATAAATGAGCAGTTCTTC
TRBJ1-1	TRBV27	TRBD1	-	CASSPGQGRTEAFF	TGTGCCAGCAGTCCCGGACAGGGAAGGACTGAAGCTTTCTTT
TRBJ2-3	TRBV5-1	TRBD2	-	CASSWREGQSDTQYF	TGCGCCAGCAGCTGGCGGGAGGGCCAGTCCGATACGCAGTATTTT
TRBJ2-3	TRBV7-8	-	-	CASSLERRDTQYF	TGTGCCAGCAGCTTAGAACGCCGGGATACGCAGTATTTT
TRBJ2-2	TRBV27	TRBD2	-	CASSLLAGGFTGELFF	TGTGCCAGCAGTTTACTAGCGGGAGGATTCACCGGGGAGCTGTTTTTT
TRBJ2-7	TRBV19	TRBD1	-	CASSLDRVEQYF	TGTGCCAGTAGCCTCGACAGGGTCGAGCAGTACTTC
TRBJ1-1	TRBV7-6	-	-	CASSLGPTGTEAFF	TGTGCCAGCAGCTTAGGACCCACAGGTACTGAAGCTTTCTTT
TRBJ2-7	TRBV27	-	-	CASSLGTTYEQYF	TGTGCCAGCAGCCTCGGGACAACCTACGAGCAGTACTTC
TRBJ1-2	TRBV18	-	-	CASSPPPGYPAGYTF	TGTGCCAGCTCACCACCGCCAGGTTATCCAGCTGGCTACACCTTC
TRBJ2-7	TRBV28	-	-	CASSSPQGLSYEQYF	TGTGCCAGCAGTTCCCCCCAGGGGCTCTCCTACGAGCAGTACTTC
TRBJ1-1	TRBV4-3	-	-	CASSHLLDRNTEAFF	TGCGCCAGCAGCCACCTACTGGACAGAAACACTGAAGCTTTCTTT
TRBJ2-7	TRBV2	-	-	CASSGTVRVDEQYF	TGTGCCAGCAGTGGGACTGTAAGGGTGGACGAGCAGTACTTC
TRBJ2-3	TRBV7-2	TRBD2	-	CASSRGGDSTDTQYF	TGTGCCAGCAGCCGTGGGGGGGACAGCACAGATACGCAGTATTTT
TRBJ2-7	TRBV5-5	TRBD1	-	CASSFQGTGPTYEQYF	TGTGCCAGCAGCTTTCAAGGGACAGGGCCCACCTACGAGCAGTACTTC
TRBJ1-2	TRBV27	TRBD1	-	CASSLSTGGGYGYTF	TGTGCCAGCAGTTTGTCGACAGGGGGTGGCTATGGCTACACCTTC
TRBJ2-7	TRBV27	-	-	CASADRDSYYEQYF	TGTGCCAGTGCCGACCGGGACTCCTACTACGAGCAGTACTTC
TRBJ1-1	TRBV4-3	-	-	CASSPAQDFYTEAFF	TGCGCCAGCAGCCCCGCACAGGATTTTTACACTGAAGCTTTCTTT
TRBJ1-5	TRBV7-9	TRBD1	-	CASSHMTGGEQPQHF	TGTGCCAGCAGCCACATGACAGGGGGCGAACAGCCCCAGCATTTT
TRBJ2-5	TRBV7-2	-	-	CASRLDSNQETQYF	TGTGCCAGCCGCCTCGACTCCAACCAAGAGACCCAGTACTTC
TRBJ2-4	TRBV5-4	-	-	CATAPRTDRNIQYF	TGTGCCACCGCTCCACGGACAGATAGGAACATTCAGTACTTC
TRBJ1-2	TRBV27	TRBD1	-	CASSLLDRGLNYGYTF	TGTGCCAGCAGTTTACTGGACAGGGGTTTAAACTATGGCTACACCTTC
TRBJ2-2	TRBV20-1	-	-	CSAFFTGELFF	TGCAGTGCTTTCTTCACCGGGGAGCTGTTTTTT
TRBJ2-1	TRBV6-4	TRBD2	-	CASSEQAGSYNEQFF	TGTGCCAGCAGTGAGCAAGCGGGGTCCTACAATGAGCAGTTCTTC
TRBJ1-2	TRBV19	TRBD1	-	CASSMQDRFGGYTF	TGTGCCAGTAGTATGCAGGACAGGTTCGGTGGCTACACCTTC
TRBJ2-1	TRBV19	TRBD2	-	CASSILAGPGEQFF	TGTGCCAGTAGTATACTAGCGGGGCCCGGTGAGCAGTTCTTC
TRBJ2-1	TRBV19	-	-	CASSLMVNPEGEQFF	TGTGCCAGCAGCTTGATGGTTAACCCTGAGGGTGAGCAGTTCTTC
TRBJ2-2	TRBV11-2	TRBD2	-	CASSLPRLAGLTGELFF	TGTGCCAGCAGCTTACCCAGACTAGCGGGATTAACCGGGGAGCTGTTTTTT
TRBJ2-7	TRBV10-3	TRBD1	-	CAISGSGTGGYEQYF	TGTGCCATCAGTGGCTCCGGGACAGGGGGCTACGAGCAGTACTTC
TRBJ2-6	TRBV28	TRBD2	once	CASRTAGALFRTDPSGANVLTF	TGTGCCAGCAGGACCGCGGGAGCCCTGTTTCGTACGGATCCCTCTGGGGCCAACGTCCTGACTTTC
TRBJ1-1	TRBV7-6	-	-	CASSLGRDLNTEAFF	TGTGCCAGCAGCTTAGGTCGGGATTTGAACACTGAAGCTTTCTTT
TRBJ2-7	TRBV15	-	once	CATSRDSSGLSYEQYF	TGTGCCACCAGCAGAGATAGCTCCGGTCTCTCCTACGAGCAGTACTTC
TRBJ2-7	TRBV27	TRBD2	-	CASSSGSNSYEQYF	TGTGCCAGCAGTAGCGGGAGTAACTCCTACGAGCAGTACTTC
TRBJ1-5	TRBV19	TRBD1	-	CASREQGVRNQPQHF	TGTGCCAGTAGGGAACAGGGGGTCCGCAATCAGCCCCAGCATTTT
TRBJ2-1	TRBV28	-	-	CASSFQGQFYNEQFF	TGTGCCAGCAGTTTCCAAGGACAATTCTACAATGAGCAGTTCTTC
TRBJ2-7	TRBV18	TRBD2	-	CASSPDSGTRFYEQYF	TGTGCCAGCTCACCGGATAGCGGGACTAGATTCTACGAGCAGTACTTC
TRBJ1-2	TRBV6-1	-	-	CASSEGEGVYGYTF	TGTGCCAGCAGTGAGGGTGAGGGGGTGTATGGCTACACCTTC
TRBJ2-3	TRBV5-4	TRBD2	-	CASSSTSGSTDTQYF	TGTGCCAGCAGCTCTACTAGCGGGAGCACAGATACGCAGTATTTT
TRBJ2-1	TRBV7-9	TRBD2	-	CASSVGLAQTYNEQFF	TGTGCCAGCAGCGTAGGACTAGCGCAAACCTACAATGAGCAGTTCTTC
TRBJ1-3	TRBV7-2	TRBD1	-	CASQTRGKVWGNTIYF	TGTGCCAGCCAAACCAGGGGGAAGGTCTGGGGAAACACCATATATTTT
TRBJ1-2	TRBV30	TRBD1	once	CAWSEETGSAYTF	TGTGCCTGGAGTGAAGAGACAGGGTCAGCCTACACCTTC
TRBJ1-2	TRBV28	TRBD1	few	CASRRTGGYGYTF	TGTGCCAGCAGGCGGACAGGGGGTTATGGCTACACCTTC
TRBJ2-1	TRBV30	TRBD1	-	CAWRPRVSSPGQGSYNEQFF	TGTGCCTGGAGGCCCAGGGTATCGTCCCCGGGACAGGGATCCTACAATGAGCAGTTCTTC
TRBJ1-2	TRBV7-2	TRBD1	once	CASSLTSGQKNGYTF	TGTGCCAGCAGCCTCACCTCGGGACAGAAGAATGGCTACACCTTC
TRBJ1-2	TRBV10-1	TRBD1	-	CASSATQGGNYGYTF	TGCGCCAGCAGTGCGACACAGGGGGGGAACTATGGCTACACCTTC
TRBJ2-5	TRBV28	TRBD2	once	CASSQSGRSWLVGETQYF	TGTGCCAGCAGCCAGAGCGGGAGGAGTTGGTTGGTAGGGGAGACCCAGTACTTC
TRBJ2-7	TRBV7-9	-	-	CASESISYEQYF	TGTGCCAGCGAGTCTATAAGCTACGAGCAGTACTTC